One and the same sample provided the 8 T cell receptor beta chains below, sequenced in a study of cytomegalovirus exposure and HLA in healthy donors. PCR used 60 Vbeta primers and 13 Jbeta primers. Some clones are missing from TCRdb's copy, which holds only in-frame ones; the method was immunoSEQ multiplex PCR. Of 100,000 to 150,000 clones in the sample, 78% were seen once. The sequencing input was PBMCs. All receptors come from a man aged 25-45 years in good health and CMV-seropositive.

In its sample, this clone was seen a few times. The gene calls are TRBV27 and TRBJ2-6; D gene ambiguous. Per the germline V gene, CDR1 is MNHEY and CDR2 is SMNVEV (reference sequence). There are 14 residues in the CDR3. V lost 8 bases and J 4 bases, leaving 12 bases between the germline ends. The CDR3 coding sequence is TGTGCCAGCGGAAGAGGAGCCGGGGCCAACGTCCTGACTTTC. Protein sequence: CASGRGAGANVLTF.

The chain uses TRBV29-1 and TRBJ2-7, with 7 bases that match TRBD2. The CDR3 consists of 13 residues. V was clipped by 1 base and J by 7 bases; unmatched bases: 7. CDR1 SQVTM and CDR2 ANQGSEA come from the germline V gene. The CDR3 here is CSVEGSGEGEQYF. As DNA, the CDR3 is TGCAGCGTTGAAGGGAGCGGGGAGGGGGAGCAGTACTTC.

The chain links TRBV7-8 to TRBJ1-2; no definite D call. The V and J ends lost 3 bases and 3 bases respectively, with 20 bases between them. The CDR3 extends over 17 amino acids. CDR1 is SGHVS and CDR2 is FQNEAQ in the germline V gene. CDR3 protein: CASSLSRFVRGDYGYTF. CDR3 in DNA: TGTGCCAGCAGCTTGTCTAGGTTTGTGCGCGGTGACTATGGCTACACCTTC. Full variable domain (missing parts from reference TRBV7-8 and TRBJ1-2): GAGVSQSPRYKVAKRGQDVALRCDPISGHVSLFWYQQALGQGPEFLTYFQNEAQLDKSGLPSDRFFAERPEGSVSTLKIQRTQQEDSAVYLCASSLSRFVRGDYGYTFGSGTRLTVV.

This CDR3 is CASSEAKGGSYNEQFF. The CDR3 DNA reads TGTGCCAGCAGTGAAGCAAAGGGAGGATCCTACAATGAGCAGTTCTTC. This chain connects TRBV6-1 to TRBJ2-1; maybe TRBD2 (6 bases). The CDR3 has 16 amino acids. The germline gives CDR1 MNHNS, CDR2 SASEGT. Trimming took 0 bases from V and 1 from J, leaving 10 bases between them.

The chain links TRBV11-2 to TRBJ1-5; tentatively, D is TRBD1 (6 bases). CDR3 length equals 13 residues. Germline V gene sequence: CDR1 SGHAT, CDR2 FQNNGV. The ends were cut back, 5 bases at V and 6 bases at J, with 11 bases in the middle. CDR3 coding DNA: TGTGCCAGCAGCGCAGGGGTAGGTCAGCCCCAGCATTTT. Translated: CASSAGVGQPQHF.

V gene TRBV7-2 combines with J gene TRBJ2-4; 7 nucleotides agree with TRBD1. Germline trimming cut 5 bases from V and 4 bases from J; bases unmatched to any gene: 5. The CDR3 totals 14 residues. Germline V gives CDR1 SGHTA, CDR2 FQGNSA. CDR3 region: CASSPPGQKNIQYF. Here the CDR3 DNA reads TGTGCCAGCAGCCCACCGGGACAGAAAAACATTCAGTACTTC.

The chain couples TRBV5-1 to TRBJ2-3, with D possibly TRBD2 on 5 matching bases. Germline-derived CDR1 and CDR2 are SGHRS and YFSETQ. V lost 2 bases and J 2 bases, leaving 12 bases between the germline ends. The CDR3 spans 15 residues. The CDR3 sequence is CASSFFTGLTDTQYF. Here the CDR3 DNA reads TGCGCCAGCAGCTTTTTCACTGGACTCACAGATACGCAGTATTTT.

This clone was found once. This chain links TRBV9 with TRBJ2-3; 7 positions match TRBD1. This CDR3 has 14 amino acids. The junction had 7 bases not matched to a gene; V was cut back by 7 bases and J by 2 bases. Germline V gene lookup returns CDR1 SGDLS and CDR2 YYNGEE. The CDR3 protein is CASAGTANTDTQYF. The CDR3 nucleotides are TGTGCCAGCGCCGGGACAGCCAACACAGATACGCAGTATTTT.